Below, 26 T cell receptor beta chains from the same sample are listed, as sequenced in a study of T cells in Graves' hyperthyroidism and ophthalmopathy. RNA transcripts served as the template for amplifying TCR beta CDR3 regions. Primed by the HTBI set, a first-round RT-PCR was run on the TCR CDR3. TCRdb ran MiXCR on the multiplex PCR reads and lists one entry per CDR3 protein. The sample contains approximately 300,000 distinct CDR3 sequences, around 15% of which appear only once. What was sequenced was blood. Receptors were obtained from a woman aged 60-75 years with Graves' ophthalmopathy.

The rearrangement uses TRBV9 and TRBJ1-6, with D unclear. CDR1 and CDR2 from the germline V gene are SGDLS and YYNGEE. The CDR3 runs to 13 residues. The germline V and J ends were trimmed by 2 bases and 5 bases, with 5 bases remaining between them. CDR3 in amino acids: CASSVEDNSPLHF. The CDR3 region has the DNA TGTGCCAGCAGCGTGGAGGATAATTCACCCCTCCACTTT.

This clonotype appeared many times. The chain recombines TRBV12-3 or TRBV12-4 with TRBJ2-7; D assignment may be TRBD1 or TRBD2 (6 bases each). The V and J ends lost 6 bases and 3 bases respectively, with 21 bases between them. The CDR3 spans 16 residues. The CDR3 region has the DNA TGTGCCAGCAGCCGAAACGACGGGGGCAGGGGCTACGAGCAGTACTTC. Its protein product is CASSRNDGGRGYEQYF.

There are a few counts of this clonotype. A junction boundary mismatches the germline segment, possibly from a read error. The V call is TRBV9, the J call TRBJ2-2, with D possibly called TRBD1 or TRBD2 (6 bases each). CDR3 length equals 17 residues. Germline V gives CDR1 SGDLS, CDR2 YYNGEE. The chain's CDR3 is CASSVSLGGRNTGKLFF. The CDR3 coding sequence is TGTGCCAGCAGCGTGTCGTTGGGGGGCCGGAACACCGGGAAGCTGTTTTTT.

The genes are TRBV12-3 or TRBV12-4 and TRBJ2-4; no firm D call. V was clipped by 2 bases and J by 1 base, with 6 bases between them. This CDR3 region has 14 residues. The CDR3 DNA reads TGTGCCAGCAGTTTATTGGGGGCCAAAAACATTCAGTACTTC. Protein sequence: CASSLLGAKNIQYF.

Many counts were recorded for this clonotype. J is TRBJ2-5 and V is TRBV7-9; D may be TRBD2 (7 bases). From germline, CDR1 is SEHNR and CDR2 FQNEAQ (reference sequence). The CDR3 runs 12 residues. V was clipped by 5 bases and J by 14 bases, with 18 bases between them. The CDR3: CASSAALGGPYF. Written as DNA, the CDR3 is TGTGCCAGCAGCGCAGCCTTGGGGGGGCCCTACTTC.

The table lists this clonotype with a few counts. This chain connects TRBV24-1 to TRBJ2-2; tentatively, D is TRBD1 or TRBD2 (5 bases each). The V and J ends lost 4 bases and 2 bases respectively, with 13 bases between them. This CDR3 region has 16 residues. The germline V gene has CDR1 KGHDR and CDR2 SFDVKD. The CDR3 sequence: CATSDGAGYNTGELFF. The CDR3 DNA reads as TGTGCCACCAGTGACGGGGCAGGGTATAACACCGGGGAGCTGTTTTTT.

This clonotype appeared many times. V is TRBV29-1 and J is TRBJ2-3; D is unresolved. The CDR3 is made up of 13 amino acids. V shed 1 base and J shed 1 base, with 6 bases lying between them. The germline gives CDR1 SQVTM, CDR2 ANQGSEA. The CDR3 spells CSVEGSGTDTQYF. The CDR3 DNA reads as TGCAGCGTTGAAGGTAGTGGCACAGATACGCAGTATTTT.

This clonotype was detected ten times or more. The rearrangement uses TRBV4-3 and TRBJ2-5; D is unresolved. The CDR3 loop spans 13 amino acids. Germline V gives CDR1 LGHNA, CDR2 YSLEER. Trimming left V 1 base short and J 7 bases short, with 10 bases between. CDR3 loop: CASSQAQGLTQYF. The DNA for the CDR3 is TGCGCCAGCAGCCAAGCACAAGGGCTGACCCAGTACTTC.

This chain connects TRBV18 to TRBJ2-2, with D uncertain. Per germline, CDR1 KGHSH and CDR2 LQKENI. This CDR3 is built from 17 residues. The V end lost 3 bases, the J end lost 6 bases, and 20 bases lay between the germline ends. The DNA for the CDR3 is TGTGCCAGCTCACCCGGGTCGCGGCGGTCGAGGTCCGGGGAGCTGTTTTTT. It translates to CASSPGSRRSRSGELFF.

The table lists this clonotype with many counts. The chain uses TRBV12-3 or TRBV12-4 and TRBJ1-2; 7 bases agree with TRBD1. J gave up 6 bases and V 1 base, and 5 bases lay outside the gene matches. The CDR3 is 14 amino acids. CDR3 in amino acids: CASSLGQGWHGYTF. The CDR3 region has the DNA TGTGCCAGCAGTTTAGGACAGGGTTGGCATGGCTACACCTTC.

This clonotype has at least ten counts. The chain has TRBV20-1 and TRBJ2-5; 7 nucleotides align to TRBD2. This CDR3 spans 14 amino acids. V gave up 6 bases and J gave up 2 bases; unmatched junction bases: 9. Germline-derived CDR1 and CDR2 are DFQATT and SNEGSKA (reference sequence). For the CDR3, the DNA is TGCAGTGCAGTTAGTAGGCGGGGGCAAGAGACCCAGTACTTC. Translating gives CSAVSRRGQETQYF.

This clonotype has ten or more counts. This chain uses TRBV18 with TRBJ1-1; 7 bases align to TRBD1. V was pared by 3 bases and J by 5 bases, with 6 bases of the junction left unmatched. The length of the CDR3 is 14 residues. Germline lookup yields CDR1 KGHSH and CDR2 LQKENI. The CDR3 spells CASSPGQRKTEAFF. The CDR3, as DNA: TGTGCCAGCTCACCGGGACAGAGAAAGACTGAAGCTTTCTTT.

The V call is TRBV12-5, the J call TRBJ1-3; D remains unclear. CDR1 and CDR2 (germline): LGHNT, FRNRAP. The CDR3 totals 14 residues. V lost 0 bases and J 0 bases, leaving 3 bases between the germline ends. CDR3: CASGLVSSGNTIYF. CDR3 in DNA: TGTGCTAGTGGTTTGGTGAGCTCTGGAAACACCATATATTTT.

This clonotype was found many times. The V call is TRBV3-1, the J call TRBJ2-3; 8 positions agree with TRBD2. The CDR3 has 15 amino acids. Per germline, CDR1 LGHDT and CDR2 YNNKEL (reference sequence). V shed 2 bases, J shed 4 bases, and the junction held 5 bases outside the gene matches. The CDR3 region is CASSQFPGGPDTQYF. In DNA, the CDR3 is TGTGCCAGCAGCCAATTCCCGGGAGGGCCAGATACGCAGTATTTT.

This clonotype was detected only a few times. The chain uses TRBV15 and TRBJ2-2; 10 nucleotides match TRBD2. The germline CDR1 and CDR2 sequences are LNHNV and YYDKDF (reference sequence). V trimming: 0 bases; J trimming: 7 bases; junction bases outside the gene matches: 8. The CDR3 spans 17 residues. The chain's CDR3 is CATSRDHRTSGVGELFF. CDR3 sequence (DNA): TGTGCCACCAGCAGAGATCATCGGACTAGCGGTGTCGGGGAGCTGTTTTTT.

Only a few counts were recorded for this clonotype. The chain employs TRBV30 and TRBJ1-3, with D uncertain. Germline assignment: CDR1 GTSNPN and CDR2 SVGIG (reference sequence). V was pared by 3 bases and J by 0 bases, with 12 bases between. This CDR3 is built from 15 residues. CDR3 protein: CAWRAEGHSGNTIYF. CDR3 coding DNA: TGTGCCTGGAGAGCCGAAGGGCACTCTGGAAACACCATATATTTT.

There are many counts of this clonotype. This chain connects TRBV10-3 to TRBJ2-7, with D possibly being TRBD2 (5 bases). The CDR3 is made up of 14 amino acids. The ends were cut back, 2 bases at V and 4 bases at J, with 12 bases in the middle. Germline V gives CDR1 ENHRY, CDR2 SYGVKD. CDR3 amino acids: CAISESGRRYEQYF. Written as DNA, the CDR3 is TGTGCCATCAGTGAGAGCGGCAGGCGGTACGAGCAGTACTTC.

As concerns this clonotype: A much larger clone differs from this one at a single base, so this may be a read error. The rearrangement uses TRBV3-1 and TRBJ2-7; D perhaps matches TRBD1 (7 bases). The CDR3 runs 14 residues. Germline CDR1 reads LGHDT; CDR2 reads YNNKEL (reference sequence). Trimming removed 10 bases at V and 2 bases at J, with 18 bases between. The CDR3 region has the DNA TGTGCCACCTCGGGGGACAGTCAGACCTACGAGCAGTACTTC. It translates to CATSGDSQTYEQYF.

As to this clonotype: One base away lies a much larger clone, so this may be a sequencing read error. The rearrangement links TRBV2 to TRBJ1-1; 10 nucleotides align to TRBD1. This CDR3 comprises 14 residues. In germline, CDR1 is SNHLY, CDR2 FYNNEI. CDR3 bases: TGTGCCAGCAGTGACAGGACAGGGGGGACTGGAGCTTTCTTT. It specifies CASSDRTGGTGAFF. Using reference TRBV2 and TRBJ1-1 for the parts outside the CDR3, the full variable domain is EPEVTQTPSHQVTQMGQEVILRCVPISNHLYFYWYRQILGQKVEFLVSFYNNEISEKSEIFDDQFSVERPDGSNFTLKIRSTKLEDSAMYFCASSDRTGGTGAFFGQGTRLTVV.

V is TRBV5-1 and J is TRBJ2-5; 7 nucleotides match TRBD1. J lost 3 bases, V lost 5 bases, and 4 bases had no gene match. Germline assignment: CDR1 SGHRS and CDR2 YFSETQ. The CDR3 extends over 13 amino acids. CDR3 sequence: CASRQGLKETQYF. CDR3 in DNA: TGCGCCAGCAGACAGGGGCTAAAAGAGACCCAGTACTTC.

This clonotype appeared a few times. In nucleotides, the CDR3 is TGTGCCACCAGCAGAGTAGCAGGGGAGAACATTCAGTACTTC. Encoded protein: CATSRVAGENIQYF. This chain connects TRBV15 to TRBJ2-4; D may be TRBD1 (6 bases). Between the trimmed V and J ends, which lost 1 base and 7 bases, there was a span of 11 bases. The CDR3 is 14 residues long. Germline loops: CDR1 LNHNV, CDR2 YYDKDF (reference sequence).

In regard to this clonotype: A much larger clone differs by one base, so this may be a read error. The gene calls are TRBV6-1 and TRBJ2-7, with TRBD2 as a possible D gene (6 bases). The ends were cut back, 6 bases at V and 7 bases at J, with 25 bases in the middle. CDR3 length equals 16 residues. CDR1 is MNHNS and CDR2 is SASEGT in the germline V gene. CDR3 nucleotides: TGTGCCAGCAGCACATCAGCAGGAGGGAAGCGCAATGAGCAGTACTTC. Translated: CASSTSAGGKRNEQYF.

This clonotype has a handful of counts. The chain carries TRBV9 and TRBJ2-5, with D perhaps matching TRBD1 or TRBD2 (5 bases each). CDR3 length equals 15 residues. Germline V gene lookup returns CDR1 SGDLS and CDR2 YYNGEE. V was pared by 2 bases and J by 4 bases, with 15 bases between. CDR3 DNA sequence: TGTGCCAGCAGCGTCGCGGGCCAAAGGGGAGAGACCCAGTACTTC. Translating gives CASSVAGQRGETQYF.

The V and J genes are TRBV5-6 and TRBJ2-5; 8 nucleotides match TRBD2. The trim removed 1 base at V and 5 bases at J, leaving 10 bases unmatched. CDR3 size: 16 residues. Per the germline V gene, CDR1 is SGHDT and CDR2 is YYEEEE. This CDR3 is CASSLMNGGAQETQYF. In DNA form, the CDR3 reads TGTGCCAGCAGCTTGATGAACGGGGGGGCCCAGGAGACCCAGTACTTC.

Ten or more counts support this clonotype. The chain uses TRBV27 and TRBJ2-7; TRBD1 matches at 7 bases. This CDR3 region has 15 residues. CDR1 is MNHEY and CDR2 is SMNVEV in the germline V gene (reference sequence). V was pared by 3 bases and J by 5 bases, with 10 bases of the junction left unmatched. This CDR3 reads CASSLRGSRGNEQYF. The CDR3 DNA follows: TGTGCCAGCAGTTTGAGGGGGTCCAGGGGGAACGAGCAGTACTTC.

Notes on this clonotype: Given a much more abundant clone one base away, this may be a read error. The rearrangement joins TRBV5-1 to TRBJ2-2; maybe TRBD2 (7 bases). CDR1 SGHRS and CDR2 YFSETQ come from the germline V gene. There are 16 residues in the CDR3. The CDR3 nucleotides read TGCACCAGCAGCTTGCGGGGGCCGACGAAATCCGGGGAGCTGTTTTTT. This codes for CTSSLRGPTKSGELFF. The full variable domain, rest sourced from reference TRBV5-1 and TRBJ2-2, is KAGVTQTPRYLIKTRGQQVTLSCSPISGHRSVSWYQQTPGQGLQFLFEYFSETQRNKGNFPGRFSGRQFSNSRSEMNVSTLELGDSALYLCTSSLRGPTKSGELFFGEGSRLTVL.